A single sample is the source of the 23 T cell receptor beta chains below, sequenced in a study of CD8 T cells in Susac syndrome. cDNA came from about 0.46 to 1 ug RNA primed by random hexamers. TCRdb analysed the immunoSEQ multiplex PCR reads with MiXCR anew, one entry per CDR3 protein. The repertoire holds about 180,000 distinct CDR3 sequences, with roughly 95% as singletons. The sample taken for sequencing was CD8+ T cells from PBMCs. These receptors were taken from a human donor with multiple sclerosis.

In nucleotides, the CDR3 is TGCAGCGTTGAAGAACAGGGGCTGCGCTATGGCTACACCTTC. As protein: CSVEEQGLRYGYTF. This chain uses TRBV29-1 with TRBJ1-2; 7 bases line up with TRBD1. Germline CDR1 is SQVTM and CDR2 is ANQGSEA. Trimming took 0 bases from V and 4 from J; bases not matched to a gene: 5. The CDR3 spans 14 residues.

The chain joins TRBV14 to TRBJ2-7; D is possibly TRBD1 (6 bases). This CDR3 contains 17 residues. V lost 0 bases and J 5 bases, leaving 20 bases between the germline ends. Germline assignment: CDR1 SGHDN and CDR2 FVKESK. The CDR3 sequence is CASSQDRNRALSHEQYF. The CDR3 coding sequence is TGTGCCAGCAGCCAAGATCGAAACAGGGCCCTGTCCCACGAGCAGTACTTC.

V usage is TRBV3-1 and J usage is TRBJ2-7, with 7 nucleotides matching TRBD2. The V segment lost 0 bases and the J segment 5 bases; nucleotides outside the gene matches: 4. Germline-derived CDR1 and CDR2 are LGHDT and YNNKEL (reference sequence). The length of the CDR3 is 14 residues. The CDR3 loop is CASSQEGGYDEQYF. In DNA, the CDR3 is TGTGCCAGCAGCCAAGAGGGAGGGTACGACGAGCAGTACTTC.

This chain uses TRBV13 with TRBJ2-3, with 9 bases that match TRBD1. The CDR3 extends over 16 amino acids. Trimming removed 5 bases from V and 1 base from J; junction bases left unmatched: 7. Germline CDR1 is PRHDT and CDR2 is FYEKMQ (reference sequence). Written as DNA, the CDR3 is TGTGCCAGCAGCCTACGGACAGGGGCGGGCACAGATACGCAGTATTTT. It yields the protein CASSLRTGAGTDTQYF.

The V call is TRBV20-1, the J call TRBJ1-5; 9 nucleotides match TRBD1. The V segment lost 5 bases and the J segment 1 base; nucleotides outside the gene matches: 12. The CDR3 contains 17 residues. Germline V CDR1 and CDR2: DFQATT, SNEGSKA (reference sequence). The CDR3 region is CSAFSRDRDLSNQPQHF. The CDR3 nucleotides are TGCAGTGCTTTTTCCCGGGACAGGGATTTGAGCAATCAGCCCCAGCATTTT.

The chain employs TRBV29-1 and TRBJ1-5; TRBD1 matches at 8 bases. CDR3 length: 14 amino acids. J lost 2 bases, V lost 6 bases, and 6 bases had no gene match. The germline gives CDR1 SQVTM, CDR2 ANQGSEA. The CDR3 sequence is CSVRQGFGNQPQHF. CDR3 DNA sequence: TGCAGCGTCAGACAGGGGTTTGGCAATCAGCCCCAGCATTTT.

This CDR3 is CASSQGMTSASSYNEQFF. Written as DNA, the CDR3 is TGCGCCAGCAGCCAAGGGATGACTAGCGCTAGCTCCTACAATGAGCAGTTCTTC. V gene TRBV4-1 combines with J gene TRBJ2-1; TRBD2 aligns across 8 bases. CDR1 and CDR2 (germline): MGHRA, YSYEKL. This CDR3 has 18 residues. Trimming removed 1 base from V and 0 bases from J; junction bases left unmatched: 8.

J is TRBJ2-1 and V is TRBV4-1; possible D gene TRBD2, 5 bases. The germline V gene has CDR1 MGHRA and CDR2 YSYEKL. The CDR3 covers 13 residues. Deletions cut 4 bases from V and 10 bases from J, with 14 bases between. CDR3 bases: TGCGCCAGCAGCCGAAGACTAATTCTGGAGCAGTTCTTC. Its protein is CASSRRLILEQFF.

CDR3 DNA: TGCAGCGTGGTAGACAGCACCTATGGCTACACCTTC. It translates to CSVVDSTYGYTF. The chain joins TRBV29-1 to TRBJ1-2, with a weak D call TRBD1 (5 bases). V lost 6 bases and J 4 bases, leaving 12 bases between the germline ends. The germline V gene encodes CDR1 SQVTM and CDR2 ANQGSEA. The CDR3 contains 12 residues.

The genes are TRBV6-1 and TRBJ2-3; 9 bases are shared with TRBD2. With 5 bases clipped from V and 4 bases from J, the junction kept 10 bases outside the gene matches. CDR1 and CDR2 from the germline V gene are MNHNS and SASEGT. The CDR3 runs 16 residues. CDR3 sequence reads: CASSQDSGGGADTQYF. CDR3 in DNA: TGTGCCAGCAGTCAAGATAGCGGGGGTGGTGCAGATACGCAGTATTTT.

The CDR3 bases are TGTGCCAGCAGTCCCCTAATTAGCGGGAGCACCCAGTACTTC. Its translation: CASSPLISGSTQYF. This chain joins TRBV12-3 or TRBV12-4 and TRBJ2-5; 9 nucleotides match TRBD2. V trimming: 5 bases; J trimming: 8 bases; junction bases outside the gene matches: 9. This CDR3 is built from 14 residues.

The V call is TRBV5-6, the J call TRBJ2-7; D unresolved. The CDR3 is 15 amino acids. Between the trimmed V and J ends, which lost 2 bases and 3 bases, there was a span of 15 bases. The germline V gene has CDR1 SGHDT and CDR2 YYEEEE. The CDR3 spells CASSLFSQNIYEQYF. The CDR3 DNA is TGTGCCAGCAGCTTATTTTCACAGAATATCTACGAGCAGTACTTC. Full variable domain (rest looked up from reference TRBV5-6 and TRBJ2-7): DAGVTQSPTHLIKTRGQQVTLRCSPKSGHDTVSWYQQALGQGPQFIFQYYEEEERQRGNFPDRFSGHQFPNYSSELNVNALLLGDSALYLCASSLFSQNIYEQYFGPGTRLTVT.

In DNA, the CDR3 is TGTGCCAGCAGCGTAGCGACAGACCACGAGCAGTACTTC. Its translation is CASSVATDHEQYF. The genes are TRBV9 and TRBJ2-7, with D possibly matching TRBD1 (5 bases). Germline CDR1 SGDLS, CDR2 YYNGEE. V dropped 0 bases and J dropped 5 bases, with 9 bases sitting between them. The length of the CDR3 is 13 residues.

This sequence joins TRBV4-1 and TRBJ2-5; D unclear. The CDR3 is 13 residues long. The germline gives CDR1 MGHRA, CDR2 YSYEKL. Trimming took off 1 base at V and 5 bases at J, with 8 bases between the two ends. The CDR3 DNA reads as TGCGCCAGCAGCCAAGCCCGGATGGAGACCCAGTACTTC. Protein: CASSQARMETQYF.

The gene calls are TRBV11-2 and TRBJ2-7; D possibly corresponds to TRBD1 (6 bases). V lost 1 base, J lost 7 bases, and 20 bases lay in between. The V gene's germline CDR1 is SGHAT and CDR2 FQNNGV. CDR3 size: 16 residues. The CDR3 coding sequence is TGTGCCAGCAGCTTAGGGTTGTGGGGGCCGGCTGGGGAGCAGTACTTC. Translating gives CASSLGLWGPAGEQYF.

This chain links TRBV27 with TRBJ1-5; D unresolved. Trimming took 4 bases from V and 1 from J, leaving 8 bases between them. Germline-derived CDR1 and CDR2 are MNHEY and SMNVEV (reference sequence). This CDR3 comprises 14 residues. Written as DNA, the CDR3 is TGTGCCAGCAGTTCCCTTAGGAGCAATCAGCCCCAGCATTTT. Translating gives CASSSLRSNQPQHF.

This sequence joins TRBV11-1 and TRBJ1-2; perhaps TRBD1 as D (5 bases). Germline CDR1 and CDR2: SGHAT and FQDESV (reference sequence). This CDR3 spans 15 amino acids. V lost 5 bases and J lost 8, with 21 bases in between. CDR3 sequence reads: CASSAPGGTRTGYTF. The DNA of the CDR3 is TGTGCCAGCAGCGCACCCGGCGGGACGAGGACCGGCTACACCTTC.

The chain couples TRBV29-1 to TRBJ2-7; the match to TRBD1 covers 10 bases. This CDR3 is built from 14 residues. The germline gives CDR1 SQVTM, CDR2 ANQGSEA. V lost 4 bases to trimming and J lost 3 bases; unmatched junction nucleotides: 6. The chain's CDR3 is CSVGSGTGVYEQYF. DNA for the CDR3: TGCAGCGTTGGGAGCGGGACAGGGGTCTACGAGCAGTACTTC.

The rearrangement uses TRBV14 and TRBJ1-5; no firm D call. The germline V and J ends were trimmed by 5 bases and 11 bases, with 7 bases remaining between them. The CDR3 loop spans 10 amino acids. Per the germline V gene, CDR1 is SGHDN and CDR2 is FVKESK. For the CDR3, the DNA is TGTGCCAGCAGCTCTAGGGCCCAGCATTTT. This encodes CASSSRAQHF. The complete variable domain, with remaining parts taken from reference TRBV14 and TRBJ1-5, reads EAGVTQFPSHSVIEKGQTVTLRCDPISGHDNLYWYRRVMGKEIKFLLHFVKESKQDESGMPNNRFLAERTGGTYSTLKVQPAELEDSGVYFCASSSRAQHFGDGTRLSIL.

V usage is TRBV11-2 and J usage is TRBJ2-3; D unclear. The CDR3 totals 10 residues. Trimming left V 1 base short and J 8 bases short, with 1 base between. The V gene's germline CDR1 is SGHAT and CDR2 FQNNGV. The CDR3 reads CASSLVTQYF. The CDR3 nucleotides are TGTGCCAGCAGCTTAGTTACGCAGTATTTT.

The rearrangement uses TRBV9 and TRBJ2-1; tentatively, D is TRBD2 (6 bases). The germline gives CDR1 SGDLS, CDR2 YYNGEE. The V and J ends lost 3 bases and 7 bases respectively, with 17 bases between them. The CDR3 has 15 amino acids. The CDR3 coding sequence is TGTGCCAGCAGCGCGGGACTGTACTTGGGGAATGAGCAGTTCTTC. It specifies CASSAGLYLGNEQFF.

This chain uses TRBV7-9 with TRBJ2-3; D gene ambiguous. Trimming left V 5 bases short and J 6 bases short, with 9 bases between. The CDR3 is 12 residues long. Germline CDR1 SEHNR, CDR2 FQNEAQ (reference sequence). For the CDR3, the DNA is TGTGCCAGCAGCACTTCACCCGATACGCAGTATTTT. Its translation is CASSTSPDTQYF. Complete variable domain (other parts from reference TRBV7-9 and TRBJ2-3): DTGVSQNPRHKITKRGQNVTFRCDPISEHNRLYWYRQTLGQGPEFLTYFQNEAQLEKSRLLSDRFSAERPKGSFSTLEIQRTEQGDSAMYLCASSTSPDTQYFGPGTRLTVL.

The J gene is TRBJ2-1, the V gene TRBV15; tentatively, D is TRBD2 (6 bases). Germline CDR1 and CDR2: LNHNV and YYDKDF (reference sequence). This CDR3 is 14 amino acids long. V was shortened by 5 bases and J by 8 bases, with 16 bases between the two germline ends. The CDR3: CATSPRRDGDEQFF. In nucleotides, the CDR3 is TGTGCCACCAGCCCCAGGAGGGACGGAGATGAGCAGTTCTTC.